This TCR beta chain was captured by sequencing in a study of blood T cell repertoires in COVID-19. In the study overall: The origin of the acute and convalescent COVID-19 samples was the United States, Italy and Spain. T cells, B-cell-depleted T cells, or PBMCs supplied cDNA or gDNA.

The CDR3 sequence is 15 residues long. The ends lost 3 bases at V and 9 bases at J; junction bases unmatched: 12. CDR1 DFQATT and CDR2 SNEGSKA come from the germline V gene (reference sequence). TCRdb's copy holds only in-frame clones and misses some; the assay was immunoSEQ multiplex PCR. The sample holds around 230,000 clones, around 82% seen once. This TCR derives from a woman aged 50 to 65 with acute or convalescent COVID-19. Source material: peripheral blood. The rearrangement links TRBV20-1 to TRBJ2-1; TRBD1 agrees at 9 bases. For the CDR3, the DNA is TGCAGTGCTAGTAATCGGGACAGGGTATTCGGTGAGCAGTTCTTC. Its protein product is CSASNRDRVFGEQFF.